The 5 T cell receptor beta chains listed next were all sequenced from one sample in a study of human T cells and chemical hapten exposure (dated by TCRdb to about 2021). The library was generated by RACE. TCRdb records NextSeq 500 as the sequencer. TCRdb reprocessed the public reads (quality trimming at Q25 with fastp, clone calling with MiXCR) and kept in-frame beta chains. Rows merge per CDR3 protein into single entries with the most common DNA and genes. This sample has about 360,000 distinct CDR3 sequences in its table, and 4.8% of those were observed once. Together, the top ten hold roughly 2.4% of the sample. The time point label here, explained by the study, means: patch test 1, 2 weeks after DPC sensitization. Per the publication, the treatment or condition label means: therapeutic diphenylcyclopropenone sensitization with weekly scalp DPC. The sample consisted of whole blood, taken in connection with sensitization to the hapten diphenylcyclopropenone (DPC). The receptors stem from a woman aged 45 to 65 with alopecia areata. Some clones in this sample may be carry-over from other donors' samples.

V gene TRBV28 combines with J gene TRBJ2-7; a possible D gene is TRBD1 (6 bases). The germline V and J ends were trimmed by 5 bases and 3 bases, with 11 bases remaining between them. The germline V gene has CDR1 MDHEN and CDR2 SYDVKM. CDR3 length equals 13 residues. The CDR3 sequence: CASSPRGNYEQYF. The CDR3 coding sequence is TGTGCCAGCAGTCCCAGGGGTAACTACGAGCAGTACTTC.

The CDR3 nucleotides read TGTGCCAGCAGCTTAGGTATAGATCTCAGCACAGATACGCAGTATTTT. As protein: CASSLGIDLSTDTQYF. V usage is TRBV7-9 and J usage is TRBJ2-3; D not certain. Germline-derived CDR1 and CDR2 are SEHNR and FQNEAQ (reference sequence). The CDR3 consists of 16 residues. With 1 base removed from V and 0 bases from J, the gap between germline ends came to 11 bases.

This clonotype was seen many times. The genes are TRBV27 and TRBJ2-3, with no clear D. With 4 bases removed from V and 4 bases from J, the gap between germline ends came to 15 bases. The CDR3 runs 15 residues. Germline V gives CDR1 MNHEY, CDR2 SMNVEV (reference sequence). The CDR3 DNA reads as TGTGCCAGCAGTTGGGTGCCAGCTAGGGCAGATACGCAGTATTTT. The encoded protein is CASSWVPARADTQYF.

This clonotype occurred many times. The V gene is TRBV9, the J gene TRBJ2-3, with TRBD2 matching over 9 bases. The V gene's germline CDR1 is SGDLS and CDR2 YYNGEE. Germline trimming cut 1 base from V and 6 bases from J; bases unmatched to any gene: 6. The length of the CDR3 is 15 residues. The CDR3 DNA reads TGTGCCAGCAGCGTAATGGTAGCGGGAGCCGATACGCAGTATTTT. Translating it yields CASSVMVAGADTQYF.

The table lists this clonotype with many counts. The chain links TRBV6-2 or TRBV6-3 to TRBJ2-4, with unresolved D. The ends were cut back, 0 bases at V and 5 bases at J, with 17 bases in the middle. CDR3 length equals 17 residues. The germline V gene has CDR1 MNHEY and CDR2 SVGEGT. DNA for the CDR3: TGTGCCAGCAGTTACTCTCGGACGGCCTTTGCCGAAAACATTCAGTACTTC. Its translation: CASSYSRTAFAENIQYF.